Below are 18 T cell receptor beta chains sequenced from a single sample in a study of cytomegalovirus exposure and HLA in healthy donors. With 60 Vbeta and 13 Jbeta primers, the PCR was carried out. TCRdb's table, derived via immunoSEQ multiplex PCR, lists solely in-frame clones and lacks some. The sample lists approximately 140,000 clones; about four fifths were seen once. Sample: PBMCs. The receptors stem from a middle-aged man in good health and CMV-seropositive.

This clone has just one count. Its ends do not fully match the called genes, so a read error is possible. V usage is TRBV7-9 and J usage is TRBJ2-7, with TRBD1 identical over 7 bases. This CDR3 has 14 amino acids. The germline gives CDR1 SEHNR, CDR2 FQNEAQ (reference sequence). Here the CDR3 DNA reads TGTTCCAGCAGCCAAGGGGGACAGCTCTACGAGCAGTACTTC. Amino acid sequence: CSSSQGGQLYEQYF.

The gene calls are TRBV5-1 and TRBJ1-3; a possible D gene is TRBD1 (5 bases). There are 16 residues in the CDR3. V was cut by 4 bases and J by 0 bases, with 14 bases left in between. Germline V lookup: CDR1 SGHRS, CDR2 YFSETQ. The DNA of the CDR3 is TGCGCCAGCAGCGAAGGACATTCGAGCTCTGGAAACACCATATATTTT. Its translation: CASSEGHSSSGNTIYF.

This clone was counted once. The gene calls are TRBV9 and TRBJ2-2; 9 nucleotides match TRBD1. This CDR3 spans 15 amino acids. V lost 4 bases to trimming and J lost 1 base; unmatched junction nucleotides: 2. Germline lookup yields CDR1 SGDLS and CDR2 YYNGEE. The CDR3 loop reads CASSLGQGNTGELFF. CDR3 nucleotide sequence: TGTGCCAGCAGCTTGGGACAGGGGAACACCGGGGAGCTGTTTTTT.

The chain couples TRBV10-3 to TRBJ2-5; 14 nucleotides agree with TRBD2. The J call could be wrong; TRBJ2-7 is a better fit for the DNA end. The CDR3 has 13 residues. Per germline, CDR1 ENHRY and CDR2 SYGVKD. The DNA of the CDR3 is TGTGCCATCGGGACTAGCGGGAGCCACGAGCAGTACTTC. It encodes CAIGTSGSHEQYF.

This clone appeared a single time. The chain employs TRBV5-3 and TRBJ2-7, with 9 positions matching TRBD2. TRBV5-3 is flagged as an ORF with uncertain function. There are 15 residues in the CDR3. Germline trimming cut 1 base from V and 7 bases from J; bases unmatched to any gene: 9. Here the CDR3 reads CARSLSLAGSGEQYF. In nucleotides, the CDR3 is TGTGCCAGAAGCTTGAGTCTAGCGGGGTCCGGGGAGCAGTACTTC.

V is TRBV6-5 and J is TRBJ2-1, with D tentatively TRBD2 (6 bases). Trimming removed 3 bases from V and 7 bases from J, with 19 bases in between. Germline V lookup: CDR1 MNHEY, CDR2 SVGAGI. The CDR3 has 16 residues. This CDR3 reads CASSYEPNGSGNEQFF. The CDR3 nucleotides are TGTGCCAGCAGTTATGAGCCAAACGGGAGCGGTAATGAGCAGTTCTTC.

The chain combines TRBV7-2 with TRBJ2-7; 7 bases fit TRBD2. The V and J ends lost 5 bases and 4 bases, in that order; junction bases with no gene match: 5. The CDR3 extends over 13 amino acids. The germline gives CDR1 SGHTA, CDR2 FQGNSA. The CDR3 bases are TGTGCCAGCAGCGGGGGACTACTGTACGAGCAGTACTTC. It is translated as CASSGGLLYEQYF. Using reference TRBV7-2 and TRBJ2-7 for the parts outside the CDR3, the full variable domain is GAGVSQSPSNKVTEKGKDVELRCDPISGHTALYWYRQSLGQGLEFLIYFQGNSAPDKSGLPSDRFSAERTGGSVSTLTIQRTQQEDSAVYLCASSGGLLYEQYFGPGTRLTVT.

The gene calls are TRBV6-1 and TRBJ1-5, with a tentative D call TRBD1 (5 bases). The CDR3 sequence is 16 residues long. Looked up from germline, CDR1 is MNHNS and CDR2 is SASEGT. Trimming stripped 3 bases from V and 1 base from J, with 13 bases between. The CDR3 DNA reads as TGTGCCAGCAGTGAGCCGGAGACAGACAGCAATCAGCCCCAGCATTTT. Its translation: CASSEPETDSNQPQHF.

The chain uses TRBV29-1 and TRBJ2-3; TRBD2 matches 10 bases. The germline gives CDR1 SQVTM, CDR2 ANQGSEA. The CDR3 runs 15 residues. V was pared by 6 bases and J by 2 bases, with 8 bases of the junction left unmatched. CDR3 nucleotide sequence: TGCAGCGTCTCTAGCGGGAGCCAACCCACAGATACGCAGTATTTT. This translates into CSVSSGSQPTDTQYF.

The genes are TRBV5-4 and TRBJ1-1; no reliable D call. Trimming pared 0 bases from V and 1 base from J, leaving 7 bases between. CDR1 and CDR2 from the germline V gene are SGHNT and YYREEE (reference sequence). The CDR3 totals 14 residues. The DNA for the CDR3 is TGTGCCAGCAGCTTGGAACAGACGAACACTGAAGCTTTCTTT. Translation: CASSLEQTNTEAFF.

The V gene is TRBV29-1, the J gene TRBJ2-5, with 11 bases fitting TRBD2. This CDR3 is 13 amino acids long. Germline V gives CDR1 SQVTM, CDR2 ANQGSEA. V lost 1 base and J lost 5; bases outside the gene matches: 0. The CDR3 loop is CSVEGTSGETQYF. The CDR3 DNA reads as TGCAGCGTTGAAGGGACTAGCGGGGAGACCCAGTACTTC.

V and J are TRBV30 and TRBJ1-3, with unresolved D. Trimming shortened V by 3 bases and J by 0 bases, and 6 bases separated the two germline ends. This CDR3 is built from 13 residues. The germline V gene has CDR1 GTSNPN and CDR2 SVGIG (reference sequence). The CDR3 nucleotides are TGTGCCTGGAGACAGATCTCTGGAAACACCATATATTTT. Its translation is CAWRQISGNTIYF.

The V call is TRBV5-1, the J call TRBJ2-1; 15 bases line up with TRBD2. This CDR3 spans 18 amino acids. Germline CDR1 reads SGHRS; CDR2 reads YFSETQ. V was pared by 4 bases and J by 0 bases, with 5 bases of the junction left unmatched. CDR3 DNA sequence: TGCGCCAGCAGCCCCGGACTAGCGGGAGGGTCCTCCTACAATGAGCAGTTCTTC. It specifies CASSPGLAGGSSYNEQFF.

The gene calls are TRBV5-1 and TRBJ2-5, with TRBD2 identical over 9 bases. The germline CDR1 and CDR2 sequences are SGHRS and YFSETQ. The CDR3 totals 16 residues. The junction had 4 bases not matched to a gene; V was cut back by 1 base and J by 0 bases. In DNA form, the CDR3 reads TGCGCCAGCAGCTTGACTAGCGGGTCCTACCAAGAGACCCAGTACTTC. Its protein is CASSLTSGSYQETQYF.

The chain employs TRBV5-4 and TRBJ1-6; 7 bases line up with TRBD1. J was trimmed by 5 bases and V by 2 bases; bases with no gene match: 1. This CDR3 is 14 amino acids long. Per the germline V gene, CDR1 is SGHNT and CDR2 is YYREEE (reference sequence). This CDR3 reads CASSFDRDNSPLHF. The CDR3 DNA sequence: TGTGCCAGCAGCTTTGACAGGGATAATTCACCCCTCCACTTT.

The rearrangement uses TRBV6-6 and TRBJ2-1, with D possibly TRBD2 on 6 matching bases. V lost 10 bases and J lost 0, with 10 bases in between. Per the germline V gene, CDR1 is MNHNY and CDR2 is SVGAGI (reference sequence). This CDR3 region has 13 residues. DNA for the CDR3: TGTGCCACTTTAGCGGACTCCTACAATGAGCAGTTCTTC. It specifies CATLADSYNEQFF.

The chain couples TRBV28 to TRBJ1-4; D remains unclear. CDR1 is MDHEN, CDR2 SYDVKM, per germline. The CDR3 loop spans 16 amino acids. V shed 3 bases and J shed 0 bases, with 11 bases lying between them. The CDR3 spells CASSFRRDATNEKLFF. CDR3 in DNA: TGTGCCAGCAGTTTTCGGAGGGATGCAACTAATGAAAAACTGTTTTTT.

This chain connects TRBV5-1 to TRBJ1-3; the D gene is possibly TRBD1 (6 bases). The germline gives CDR1 SGHRS, CDR2 YFSETQ. The length of the CDR3 is 15 residues. The V and J ends lost 4 bases and 2 bases respectively, with 13 bases between them. The DNA of the CDR3 is TGCGCCAGCAGCAGAGGACAGCCGGCTGGAAACACCATATATTTT. Protein product: CASSRGQPAGNTIYF.